This note documents a single T cell receptor (beta chain) sequence. Its antigen remains unidentified. Trimming stripped 4 bases from V and 0 bases from J, with 15 bases between. The length of the CDR3 is 16 residues. The germline gives CDR1 SGHRS, CDR2 YFSETQ. The sample comes from a study of cytomegalovirus exposure and HLA in healthy donors. PCR employed 60 Vbeta and 13 Jbeta primers. Measured with immunoSEQ multiplex PCR; TCRdb has only the in-frame clones, and not every one. The table records 150,000 to 200,000 clones, just under 80% of them present only once. General observations from the study: When analyzed later, a missense DCLRE1C variant was found to be linked to TCR beta V- and J-gene trimming. Cytomegalovirus association was assigned to approximately 160 TCR beta chains. Follow-up analysis found HLA locus-dependent TCR association rates, highest for DRB1 and lowest for HLA-C. Most subjects had HLA-A and HLA-B alleles reportedly predicted accurately by TCR beta sequences.

The TCR sequence derives from a woman in her fifties or sixties in good health and CMV-seropositive. The V gene is TRBV5-1, the J gene TRBJ2-3; possible D gene TRBD1, 6 bases. Sequencing input: PBMCs. CDR3 bases: TGCGCCAGCAGCAGCCGGGACATAACTAGCACAGATACGCAGTATTTT. This sequence encodes CASSSRDITSTDTQYF. The whole variable domain, filled in from reference TRBV5-1 and TRBJ2-3, reads KAGVTQTPRYLIKTRGQQVTLSCSPISGHRSVSWYQQTPGQGLQFLFEYFSETQRNKGNFPGRFSGRQFSNSRSEMNVSTLELGDSALYLCASSSRDITSTDTQYFGPGTRLTVL.